This entry lists 18 T cell receptor beta chains sequenced from one sample in a study of OX40 agonist ivuxolimab in advanced cancers. Profiling relied on immunoSEQ multiplex PCR, and the TCRdb table lists in-frame clones only, not all of them. The repertoire has about 24,000 clones, around 73% of them found once; the top ten carry more than 15%. The specimen comprised CD4+ or CD8+ T cells sorted from blood, sampled in a trial of the OX40 agonist ivuxolimab. Receptor source: an adult with an advanced solid tumor such as melanoma, head and neck, liver or kidney cancer.

The gene calls are TRBV27 and TRBJ1-2; 12 nucleotides line up with TRBD1. CDR1 is MNHEY and CDR2 is SMNVEV in the germline V gene (reference sequence). V was pared by 4 bases and J by 1 base, with 7 bases of the junction left unmatched. The CDR3 covers 17 residues. DNA of the CDR3: TGTGCCAGCAGTTCCGGGACAGGGGGCCGTTATAACTATGGCTACACCTTC. Its protein product is CASSSGTGGRYNYGYTF.

The CDR3: CASSLHITGETEAFF. The CDR3 DNA sequence: TGCGCCAGCAGCCTCCATATCACGGGGGAAACTGAAGCTTTCTTT. The chain joins TRBV4-1 to TRBJ1-1; D is possibly TRBD1 (5 bases). From germline, CDR1 is MGHRA and CDR2 YSYEKL. V lost 4 bases, J lost 5 bases, and 17 bases lay in between. The CDR3 length is 15 residues.

The chain combines TRBV2 with TRBJ2-7, with TRBD1 matching 10 bases. This CDR3 spans 17 amino acids. The V gene end was trimmed by 5 bases and the J gene end by 0 bases; junction bases not matched to a gene: 10. Germline V CDR1 and CDR2: SNHLY, FYNNEI. DNA for the CDR3: TGTGCCAGCAGTCGTCCCGGGACAGGGGTCAGCTCCTACGAGCAGTACTTC. As protein: CASSRPGTGVSSYEQYF.

The V gene is TRBV5-5, the J gene TRBJ2-1; D may match TRBD1 or TRBD2 (5 bases each). Germline values: CDR1 SGHKS, CDR2 YYEKEE (reference sequence). Trimming took off 5 bases at V and 2 bases at J, with 20 bases between the two ends. The CDR3 runs 17 residues. Here the CDR3 reads CASSWGLGVVAYNEQFF. In DNA form, the CDR3 reads TGTGCCAGCAGTTGGGGTTTGGGGGTTGTGGCCTACAATGAGCAGTTCTTC.

The chain is built from TRBV11-1 and TRBJ2-5, with D uncertain. Trimming took 2 bases from V and 5 from J, leaving 6 bases between them. The germline gives CDR1 SGHAT, CDR2 FQDESV (reference sequence). The CDR3 loop spans 12 amino acids. DNA for the CDR3: TGTGCCAGCAGCTTAACGACGGAGACCCAGTACTTC. It specifies CASSLTTETQYF.

The V gene is TRBV11-3, the J gene TRBJ2-5, with D possibly called TRBD1 or TRBD2 (5 bases each). There are 14 residues in the CDR3. Trimming shortened V by 0 bases and J by 5 bases, and 10 bases separated the two germline ends. Germline V gene lookup returns CDR1 SGHNT and CDR2 YENEEA. CDR3 residues: CASSLEGRWETQYF. The DNA of the CDR3 is TGTGCCAGCAGCTTAGAGGGACGGTGGGAGACCCAGTACTTC.

The chain recombines TRBV4-2 with TRBJ1-1; D unresolved. CDR1 is LGHNA, CDR2 YNFKEQ, per germline. The CDR3 covers 15 residues. V lost 1 base and J 3 bases, leaving 12 bases between the germline ends. CDR3 amino acids: CASSQGKRSDTEAFF. The CDR3 bases are TGTGCCAGCAGCCAAGGCAAGCGGTCAGACACTGAAGCTTTCTTT.

The chain joins TRBV7-8 to TRBJ2-7; D not resolved. Trimming took 5 bases from V and 2 from J, leaving 13 bases between them. Germline-derived CDR1 and CDR2 are SGHVS and FQNEAQ. The CDR3 spans 14 residues. The CDR3 sequence is CASSPRVGAYEQYF. The CDR3 nucleotides are TGTGCCAGCAGCCCTCGGGTAGGTGCCTACGAGCAGTACTTC.

Remarks on this clone: At one end, the junction sequence differs from germline, possibly due to a read error. This chain uses TRBV19 with TRBJ2-7; 8 bases match TRBD1. The CDR3 spans 13 residues. CDR1 is LNHDA and CDR2 is SQIVND in the germline V gene (reference sequence). The CDR3 nucleotides read TGTGCCAGTAGTACTACCCCCGGACAGGGAGAGAACTTC. Its protein is CASSTTPGQGENF.

The rearrangement joins TRBV2 to TRBJ1-2, with 7 bases that match TRBD1. The CDR3 is 13 residues long. CDR1 and CDR2 from the germline V gene are SNHLY and FYNNEI. With 6 bases clipped from V and 6 bases from J, the junction kept 7 bases outside the gene matches. CDR3 nucleotides: TGTGCCAGCAGCACCGACAGGGTTGATGGCTACACCTTC. This gives the protein CASSTDRVDGYTF.

In regard to this clone: This sample includes further DNA sequences coding for the same CDR3. The V call is TRBV29-1, the J call TRBJ1-2; TRBD1 is a possible D gene (5 bases). The CDR3 length is 14 residues. V shed 3 bases and J shed 0 bases, with 11 bases lying between them. Germline lookup yields CDR1 SQVTM and CDR2 ANQGSEA. The DNA for the CDR3 is TGCAGCGTTGAGGGGGGACGGGCTAACTATGGCTACACCTTC. This gives the protein CSVEGGRANYGYTF.

The gene calls are TRBV7-2 and TRBJ1-2, with TRBD1 identical over 9 bases. Germline V gene sequence: CDR1 SGHTA, CDR2 FQGNSA. Unmatched junction bases numbered 9, after V lost 0 bases and J lost 4 bases. The CDR3 is 17 amino acids. The chain's CDR3 is CASSLAKSGQGTYGYTF. CDR3 nucleotides: TGTGCCAGCAGCTTAGCGAAATCGGGACAGGGAACCTATGGCTACACCTTC.

This chain connects TRBV19 to TRBJ1-1, with a possible D match to TRBD1 (5 bases). The length of the CDR3 is 14 residues. Germline assignment: CDR1 LNHDA and CDR2 SQIVND (reference sequence). Trimming removed 5 bases at V and 1 base at J, with 11 bases between. Here the CDR3 DNA reads TGTGCCAGTAGTTTAGGGGTGGGGAACACTGAAGCTTTCTTT. Protein product: CASSLGVGNTEAFF.

CDR3 loop: CASSFWEGQTEAFF. Here the CDR3 DNA reads TGTGCCAGCAGCTTTTGGGAAGGCCAAACTGAAGCTTTCTTT. The chain uses TRBV7-9 and TRBJ1-1; D gene uncertain. CDR3 length: 14 residues. The V gene lost 3 bases and the J gene lost 5 bases, with 13 bases spanning the gap. Germline assignment: CDR1 SEHNR and CDR2 FQNEAQ (reference sequence).

CDR3 sequence (DNA): TGTGCCAGCAGCGTATCAATGCGGGGGGGCCGGGAGAGCACCGGGGAGCTGTTTTTT. Amino acid sequence: CASSVSMRGGRESTGELFF. The chain joins TRBV9 to TRBJ2-2, with TRBD2 matching over 9 bases. V dropped 1 base and J dropped 4; count of bases not matched to a gene: 14. This CDR3 region has 19 residues. In germline, CDR1 is SGDLS, CDR2 YYNGEE. The full variable domain, completed using reference TRBV9 and TRBJ2-2, is DSGVTQTPKHLITATGQRVTLRCSPRSGDLSVYWYQQSLDQGLQFLIQYYNGEERAKGNILERFSAQQFPDLHSELNLSSLELGDSALYFCASSVSMRGGRESTGELFFGEGSRLTVL.

V gene TRBV7-8 combines with J gene TRBJ2-5, with 11 positions matching TRBD2. With 4 bases clipped from V and 1 base from J, the junction kept 5 bases outside the gene matches. The CDR3 has 16 amino acids. Germline V lookup: CDR1 SGHVS, CDR2 FQNEAQ. The DNA of the CDR3 is TGTGCCAGCAGCTCCCGACTAGCGGGGCTCCAAGAGACCCAGTACTTC. Translation gives CASSSRLAGLQETQYF.

The chain joins TRBV9 to TRBJ1-1, with D possibly matching TRBD1 (5 bases). Germline V CDR1 and CDR2: SGDLS, YYNGEE. This CDR3 is built from 14 residues. V was trimmed by 0 bases and J by 3 bases, leaving 9 bases between them. The CDR3 region is CASSVGSRDTEAFF. The CDR3 coding sequence is TGTGCCAGCAGCGTAGGAAGCAGGGACACTGAAGCTTTCTTT. Drawing the rest from reference TRBV9 and TRBJ1-1, the complete variable domain is DSGVTQTPKHLITATGQRVTLRCSPRSGDLSVYWYQQSLDQGLQFLIQYYNGEERAKGNILERFSAQQFPDLHSELNLSSLELGDSALYFCASSVGSRDTEAFFGQGTRLTVV.

In its sample, this clone was seen a few times. The V call is TRBV9, the J call TRBJ1-2; 7 nucleotides align to TRBD1. The germline V gene has CDR1 SGDLS and CDR2 YYNGEE. The CDR3 spans 15 residues. The ends lost 4 bases at V and 5 bases at J; junction bases unmatched: 11. CDR3 amino acids: CASSRPAGGGYGYTF. In DNA, the CDR3 is TGTGCCAGCAGCCGCCCGGCAGGGGGTGGGTATGGCTACACCTTC.